This TCR beta chain came from a study of blood T cell repertoires in COVID-19 (dated by TCRdb to the early 2020s). Broadly, across the study: Samples from collaborators originated in the United States, Italy and Spain and spanned both the acute and convalescent phases of COVID-19. Samples were obtained from the ongoing ImmuneRACE study (first 160 participants) and from over 1,000 subjects provided by 6 global collaborators. Where available, HLA class I and class II types were obtained from metadata supplied by the sample provider rather than from assay-based typing. The prospective study material was composed of cDNA or gDNA derived from T cells, B-cell-depleted T cells, or PBMCs. The repertoires were made available in a free public database intended to serve as a resource for research on the immune response to SARS-CoV-2. A de-identified subject ID, COVID-19 status, age in years and sex were almost always included in the sample metadata. Subjects who had been exposed to COVID-19, were actively infected with it, or had recovered from it provided the deeply sampled blood TCRbeta repertoires that made up the dataset. The full study reports these points: The amount of clinical and demographic metadata varied by source and participant and was provided uncurated.

One collaborating source in Seattle enrolled patients while the patients were actively infected and followed the patients over time throughout the course of disease. Each collaborating institution followed its own protocols to collect whole blood in K2EDTA tubes. Collaborator samples were shipped for TCRbeta analysis as frozen whole blood, isolated PBMCs, or DNA extracted from either sample type. The immunoSEQ Assay, a bias-controlled multiplex PCR, was used to amplify TCRbeta CDR3 regions from genomic DNA. Concerning the study's data processing: Nucleated cell counts per sample were estimated from amplification of reference gene primers within the assay. Sequence reads were collapsed and filtered to measure the absolute abundance of every unique TCRbeta CDR3 rearrangement. For each sample, productive Simpson clonality was calculated by taking the square root of Simpson's diversity index across productive rearrangements. TCRdb mirrors the immuneACCESS table, restricted to in-frame sequences. Some clones are absent from its copies; in checked studies, under half trace to an unresolved V gene, and the reason for the others is unknown. The V and J calls and the clone size are those of that table, but D and trimming were determined from the DNA. Counted in this sample were around 260,000 clones; 65% to 85% of them appeared once. Clones ranked in the top ten supply more than 15% of the sample.

The CDR3 runs 17 residues from the cysteine to the phenylalanine. The sequence is cut down to CDR3 DNA, 51 bases in frame from base 1. In the germline V gene, CDR1 corresponds to SGHVS and CDR2 to FQNEAQ. This clone occurred a few times. The specificity of this receptor is unknown. The junction does not match germline at one end; this may be a read error. In this chain, TRBV7-8 is recombined with TRBJ1-1; the D region possibly corresponds to TRBD1 (6 bases align). This clonotype was sampled from a person aged 70 to 80 with COVID-19, enrolled during active disease. Material: peripheral blood. The DNA is TGTGCCAGCAGCCCCAGAGTATTCCAGGGGTTGAACACTGGAGCTTTCTTT. Translated, this gives CASSPRVFQGLNTGAFF.